This T cell receptor (beta chain) was obtained from a study of T cell responses to AZD1222 COVID-19 vaccine. Study observations and caveats: Spike-specific TCR depth and breadth grew after two AZD1222 doses.

Germline V gene lookup returns CDR1 GTSNPN and CDR2 SVGIG (reference sequence). Trimming took off 2 bases at V and 0 bases at J, with 7 bases between the two ends. CDR3 length: 14 amino acids. Method: immunoSEQ multiplex PCR; TCRdb's copy keeps in-frame clones and lacks some. The sample yields 110,000 to 150,000 clones, roughly 91% seen once. In its sample, this clone was seen a few times. Its target is not known. This clonotype was sampled from an adult in good health. Specimen: peripheral blood, collected on day 0 of AZD1222 vaccination. The chain joins TRBV30 to TRBJ1-4; D is unresolved. CDR3 sequence: CAWSRLATNEKLFF. CDR3 bases: TGTGCCTGGAGTAGACTTGCAACTAATGAAAAACTGTTTTTT.